Shown below are 10 T cell receptor beta chains from a single sample sequenced in a study of blood T cell repertoires in COVID-19. The data were produced by immunoSEQ multiplex PCR, yet TCRdb's version contains in-frame clones alone and is incomplete. The sample lists roughly 100,000 clones, approximately 92% occurring once. The sample was peripheral blood. These receptor sequences come from a man aged 45-65 years with active COVID-19.

The chain has TRBV2 and TRBJ2-7; 10 nucleotides agree with TRBD2. The CDR3 totals 14 residues. The V and J ends lost 6 bases and 3 bases, in that order; junction bases with no gene match: 5. From germline, CDR1 is SNHLY and CDR2 FYNNEI. The CDR3 here is CASRDLAGVYEQYF. The DNA for the CDR3 is TGTGCCAGCAGGGATCTAGCGGGAGTCTACGAGCAGTACTTC.

This chain joins TRBV29-1 and TRBJ1-1; D call uncertain. Per germline, CDR1 SQVTM and CDR2 ANQGSEA. V was clipped by 3 bases and J by 3 bases, with 11 bases between them. The CDR3 length is 13 residues. CDR3 protein: CSVEGLGDTEAFF. In nucleotides, the CDR3 is TGCAGCGTTGAGGGGTTGGGAGACACTGAAGCTTTCTTT.

The chain uses TRBV6-1 and TRBJ1-5; D remains ambiguous. Trimming took off 1 base at V and 9 bases at J, with 7 bases between the two ends. Germline V gene data show CDR1 as MNHNS and CDR2 as SASEGT. The CDR3 extends over 12 amino acids. Here the CDR3 DNA reads TGTGCCAGCAGTGAAGGAAGCCTGCCCCAGCATTTT. Its protein is CASSEGSLPQHF.

J is TRBJ2-7 and V is TRBV6-5; 7 nucleotides agree with TRBD2. The CDR3 covers 15 residues. CDR1 MNHEY and CDR2 SVGAGI come from the germline V gene. V lost 0 bases, J lost 2 bases, and 4 bases stayed unmatched. The CDR3 reads CASSYSTGGAYEQYF. The CDR3 DNA follows: TGTGCCAGCAGTTACTCGACTGGGGGGGCCTACGAGCAGTACTTC.

CDR3 loop: CASSPIRLAGALYNEQFF. CDR3 in DNA: TGCGCCAGCAGCCCTATACGACTAGCGGGAGCTCTCTACAATGAGCAGTTCTTC. The V and J genes are TRBV4-1 and TRBJ2-1; TRBD2 agrees at 12 bases. V shed 4 bases and J 3 bases; nucleotides not matched to a gene: 10. Germline V lookup: CDR1 MGHRA, CDR2 YSYEKL. There are 18 residues in the CDR3.

The rearrangement links TRBV12-5 to TRBJ2-7; 7 bases are a match to TRBD2. This CDR3 contains 16 residues. V dropped 5 bases and J dropped 2; count of bases not matched to a gene: 12. The V gene's germline CDR1 is LGHNT and CDR2 FRNRAP. For the CDR3, the DNA is TGTGCTAGTGGTCACTCAAAAGCGGGACCTCCCTACGAGCAGTACTTC. Translation gives CASGHSKAGPPYEQYF.

This chain links TRBV11-2 with TRBJ2-1; 11 nucleotides line up with TRBD2. With V trimmed by 3 bases and J by 5 bases, 0 bases remained unmatched. The CDR3 contains 14 residues. Germline V CDR1 and CDR2: SGHAT, FQNNGV. The CDR3 is CASSLGLADNEQFF. The CDR3 bases are TGTGCCAGCAGCTTGGGACTAGCGGACAATGAGCAGTTCTTC.

The DNA of the CDR3 is TGTGCCAGCGCGGGACAGGCTAACTATGGCTACACCTTC. Translating it yields CASAGQANYGYTF. The genes are TRBV19 and TRBJ1-2, with 8 bases matching TRBD1. The CDR3 consists of 13 residues. Losses at the gene ends were 9 bases for V and 0 bases for J; bases not matched to a gene: 3. Germline V gene lookup returns CDR1 LNHDA and CDR2 SQIVND (reference sequence).

The chain has TRBV6-6 and TRBJ1-1; D is perhaps TRBD1 (6 bases). The germline gives CDR1 MNHNY, CDR2 SVGAGI (reference sequence). CDR3 length: 14 residues. Trimming removed 5 bases at V and 0 bases at J, with 10 bases between. The CDR3 region has the DNA TGTGCCAGCAGTCGCCGGGACATGAACACTGAAGCTTTCTTT. Its protein is CASSRRDMNTEAFF.

V is TRBV5-1 and J is TRBJ2-2; a possible D gene is TRBD1 (6 bases). V shed 2 bases and J shed 0 bases, with 11 bases lying between them. This CDR3 is built from 16 residues. Germline V gene sequence: CDR1 SGHRS, CDR2 YFSETQ. CDR3 loop: CASSLGQIANTGELFF. CDR3 coding DNA: TGCGCCAGCAGCTTAGGACAGATCGCGAACACCGGGGAGCTGTTTTTT.